Below are 29 T cell receptor beta chains sequenced from a single sample in a study of T cell responses to AZD1222 COVID-19 vaccine. TCRdb's copy holds only in-frame clones and misses some; the assay was immunoSEQ multiplex PCR. Of 150,000 or so clones listed, around 89% are singletons. This specimen was peripheral blood, taken on day 0 of MenACWY control vaccination. These receptors originate from an adult in good health.

This clone has a single count. As DNA, the CDR3 is TGTGCCAGCAGCTTAGTGGGCCAGCCCAACACAGATACGCAGTATTTT. The encoded protein is CASSLVGQPNTDTQYF. V is TRBV11-3 and J is TRBJ2-3; D remains ambiguous. The V gene lost 1 base and the J gene lost 2 bases, with 13 bases spanning the gap. The CDR3 is 16 amino acids. Germline V gene sequence: CDR1 SGHNT, CDR2 YENEEA.

In DNA form, the CDR3 reads TGTGCCAGCAGTTACTCGATAAGGGGCGGCGATTCACCCCTCCACTTT. Its translation is CASSYSIRGGDSPLHF. The chain recombines TRBV6-5 with TRBJ1-6, with D possibly matching TRBD1 (5 bases). The ends were cut back, 0 bases at V and 8 bases at J, with 14 bases in the middle. CDR3 length: 16 residues. Germline CDR1 and CDR2: MNHEY and SVGAGI.

The chain uses TRBV12-3 or TRBV12-4 and TRBJ2-5; 7 bases align to TRBD1. The V segment lost 6 bases and the J segment 2 bases; nucleotides outside the gene matches: 3. The CDR3 is made up of 13 amino acids. The CDR3 reads CASRGDSQETQYF. In nucleotides, the CDR3 is TGTGCCAGCAGGGGGGACAGTCAAGAGACCCAGTACTTC.

This chain joins TRBV24-1 and TRBJ1-5, with 7 bases that match TRBD1. V was clipped by 12 bases and J by 5 bases; unmatched bases: 6. Germline values: CDR1 KGHDR, CDR2 SFDVKD. This CDR3 has 12 residues. The CDR3 sequence: CASNQGDQPQHF. In DNA, the CDR3 is TGTGCCTCCAATCAGGGGGATCAGCCCCAGCATTTT.

The chain carries TRBV5-1 and TRBJ1-1; D might be TRBD1 (6 bases). V was clipped by 0 bases and J by 5 bases, with 14 bases between them. The length of the CDR3 is 15 residues. Germline CDR1 is SGHRS and CDR2 is YFSETQ. The CDR3 region is CASSLGFYQGTEAFF. The CDR3 DNA is TGCGCCAGCAGCTTGGGCTTTTATCAGGGGACTGAAGCTTTCTTT.

The chain combines TRBV6-5 with TRBJ1-5, with a weak D call TRBD1 (5 bases). With 4 bases removed from V and 3 bases from J, the gap between germline ends came to 10 bases. The CDR3 is 14 amino acids. CDR1 is MNHEY and CDR2 is SVGAGI in the germline V gene. The CDR3 coding sequence is TGTGCCAGCAGTTCAGGGCCGTACAATCAGCCCCAGCATTTT. Protein: CASSSGPYNQPQHF.

This clone was found a few times. The chain carries TRBV6-1 and TRBJ1-1; D not certain. The germline gives CDR1 MNHNS, CDR2 SASEGT. The CDR3 totals 13 residues. Trimming removed 2 bases from V and 6 bases from J, with 10 bases in between. CDR3 bases: TGTGCCAGCAGTGAAACCCAGGCAGCTGAAGCTTTCTTT. This encodes CASSETQAAEAFF.

This chain connects TRBV30 to TRBJ2-1, with no clear D. The CDR3 runs to 12 residues. Trimming took off 0 bases at V and 8 bases at J, with 8 bases between the two ends. Germline CDR1 GTSNPN, CDR2 SVGIG (reference sequence). In nucleotides, the CDR3 is TGTGCCTGGAGTGTACCGCCCGATGAGCAGTTCTTC. Translation gives CAWSVPPDEQFF.

This chain links TRBV24-1 with TRBJ2-5, with D tentatively TRBD1 (5 bases). V was trimmed by 4 bases and J by 1 base, leaving 12 bases between them. There are 15 residues in the CDR3. Germline V lookup: CDR1 KGHDR, CDR2 SFDVKD. The CDR3 loop is CATSDQDTPQETQYF. In DNA form, the CDR3 reads TGTGCCACCAGTGACCAGGACACCCCCCAAGAGACCCAGTACTTC.

This chain uses TRBV19 with TRBJ1-2; 9 bases align to TRBD1. V was clipped by 4 bases and J by 4 bases; unmatched bases: 4. This CDR3 comprises 14 residues. Per germline, CDR1 LNHDA and CDR2 SQIVND (reference sequence). The CDR3 spells CASSNRGLIYGYTF. Here the CDR3 DNA reads TGTGCCAGTAGTAACAGGGGGCTTATCTATGGCTACACCTTC.

The chain has TRBV4-3 and TRBJ1-2; D might be TRBD1 (6 bases). The V gene's germline CDR1 is LGHNA and CDR2 YSLEER. The length of the CDR3 is 16 residues. V was shortened by 0 bases and J by 5 bases, with 16 bases between the two germline ends. CDR3 DNA sequence: TGCGCCAGCAGCCAAGACCCCAGGGGCTTACGGTATGGCTACACCTTC. This codes for CASSQDPRGLRYGYTF.

The rearrangement links TRBV6-5 to TRBJ1-2, with 8 bases lining up with TRBD1. The CDR3 runs 13 residues. Per germline, CDR1 MNHEY and CDR2 SVGAGI. V shed 6 bases, J shed 5 bases, and the junction held 5 bases outside the gene matches. This CDR3 is CASRVTGAYGYTF. The CDR3 DNA follows: TGTGCCAGCAGAGTGACAGGGGCGTATGGCTACACCTTC.

This clone was seen a handful of times. The J gene is TRBJ1-6, the V gene TRBV6-1; D is unresolved. Germline CDR1 MNHNS, CDR2 SASEGT. The CDR3 length is 12 residues. The V gene lost 3 bases and the J gene lost 10 bases, with 7 bases spanning the gap. CDR3 sequence: CASSEIISPLHF. CDR3 nucleotides: TGTGCCAGCAGTGAGATTATCTCACCCCTCCACTTT.

The chain uses TRBV7-8 and TRBJ2-7; D possibly uses TRBD1 or TRBD2 (5 bases each). The CDR3 is 15 residues long. V was shortened by 3 bases and J by 0 bases, with 12 bases between the two germline ends. The germline gives CDR1 SGHVS, CDR2 FQNEAQ. The CDR3 here is CASSFILGASYEQYF. CDR3 coding DNA: TGTGCCAGCAGCTTTATACTAGGGGCCTCCTACGAGCAGTACTTC.

The chain joins TRBV3-1 (or the pseudogene TRBV3-2) to TRBJ1-2; D uncertain. V was shortened by 0 bases and J by 3 bases, with 14 bases between the two germline ends. This CDR3 comprises 16 residues. Germline CDR1 and CDR2: LGHDT and YNNKEL (reference sequence). CDR3 bases: TGTGCCAGCAGCCAAGAGAGGCTTGGGTCTTACTATGGCTACACCTTC. Protein product: CASSQERLGSYYGYTF.

The V and J genes are TRBV5-4 and TRBJ1-2, with D unclear. CDR1 and CDR2 (germline): SGHNT, YYREEE (reference sequence). The CDR3 contains 15 residues. Deletions cut 0 bases from V and 3 bases from J, with 12 bases between. CDR3 bases: TGTGCCAGCAGCTTGGATGGAGGGCGAGACTATGGCTACACCTTC. It is translated as CASSLDGGRDYGYTF.

This chain uses TRBV5-1 with TRBJ2-3, with D uncertain. The V gene lost 2 bases and the J gene lost 0 bases, with 13 bases spanning the gap. Germline V gene lookup returns CDR1 SGHRS and CDR2 YFSETQ. The CDR3 loop spans 16 amino acids. DNA for the CDR3: TGCGCCAGCAGCTTCGTCGCTGGCTCTAGCACAGATACGCAGTATTTT. Protein sequence: CASSFVAGSSTDTQYF.

The chain carries TRBV21-1 and TRBJ1-4; the D call in the table, TRBD1, was not verified against the DNA. TRBV21-1 is a pseudogene locus. The CDR3 runs 16 residues. CDR3 bases: TGTGCCAGCAGTAAGGGGACAGAAGCAACTAATGAAAAACTGTTTTTT. This gives the protein CASSKGTEATNEKLFF.

This sequence joins TRBV30 and TRBJ1-2; weak D call: TRBD1 (6 bases). The CDR3 has 13 residues. The V and J ends lost 3 bases and 4 bases respectively, with 12 bases between them. Germline V lookup: CDR1 GTSNPN, CDR2 SVGIG (reference sequence). The CDR3 region is CAWSAGQSYGYTF. CDR3 sequence (DNA): TGTGCCTGGAGCGCAGGACAGTCCTATGGCTACACCTTC. Full variable domain (outside the CDR3, taken from reference TRBV30 and TRBJ1-2): SQTIHQWPATLVQPVGSPLSLECTVEGTSNPNLYWYRQAAGRGLQLLFYSVGIGQISSEVPQNLSASRPQDRQFILSSKKLLLSDSGFYLCAWSAGQSYGYTFGSGTRLTVV.

The chain employs TRBV7-9 and TRBJ1-1; no definite D call. Trimming cost V 5 bases and J 11 bases, with 12 bases left between them. From germline, CDR1 is SEHNR and CDR2 FQNEAQ (reference sequence). This CDR3 region has 11 residues. In nucleotides, the CDR3 is TGTGCCAGCAGCCTCCGAGGATCCGCTTTCTTT. This codes for CASSLRGSAFF.

The chain couples TRBV4-2 to TRBJ1-1; D unresolved. The CDR3 has 14 amino acids. CDR1 and CDR2 (germline): LGHNA, YNFKEQ. V was trimmed by 0 bases and J by 3 bases, leaving 8 bases between them. The CDR3 sequence is CASSQDVRDTEAFF. CDR3 bases: TGTGCCAGCAGCCAAGATGTGCGGGACACTGAAGCTTTCTTT.

The chain has TRBV18 and TRBJ2-2; tentatively, D is TRBD2 (5 bases). Germline V CDR1 and CDR2: KGHSH, LQKENI. V gave up 6 bases and J gave up 4 bases, with 12 bases separating them. This CDR3 region has 14 residues. DNA for the CDR3: TGTGCCAGCTCCCCCGGGGTTCCCACCGGGGAGCTGTTTTTT. This translates into CASSPGVPTGELFF.

This sequence joins TRBV28 and TRBJ2-6; D is ambiguous. Germline V gene data show CDR1 as MDHEN and CDR2 as SYDVKM. This CDR3 region has 15 residues. The germline V and J ends were trimmed by 3 bases and 3 bases, with 9 bases remaining between them. The CDR3, as DNA: TGTGCCAGCAGTTTTCCCATTCTTGGGGCCAACGTCCTGACTTTC. It encodes CASSFPILGANVLTF.

The gene calls are TRBV4-3 and TRBJ1-1; D gene ambiguous. This CDR3 spans 15 amino acids. V shed 0 bases and J shed 2 bases, with 10 bases lying between them. The germline gives CDR1 LGHNA, CDR2 YSLEER. The CDR3 region has the DNA TGCGCCAGCAGCCAAGATGGTCGGGGAAACACTGAAGCTTTCTTT. This sequence encodes CASSQDGRGNTEAFF.

The chain links TRBV29-1 to TRBJ1-2, with D possibly being TRBD1 (5 bases). This CDR3 is built from 10 residues. Germline V lookup: CDR1 SQVTM, CDR2 ANQGSEA. Trimming took 7 bases from V and 6 from J, leaving 9 bases between them. The CDR3 spells CSAGANGYTF. The DNA of the CDR3 is TGCAGCGCCGGGGCCAATGGCTACACCTTC.

For this clone: At the DNA level, this CDR3 is encoded by other sequences in the same sample as well. The rearrangement links TRBV7-2 to TRBJ1-4, with 9 bases fitting TRBD1. This CDR3 has 13 residues. Germline loops: CDR1 SGHTA, CDR2 FQGNSA. V lost 5 bases to trimming and J lost 6 bases; unmatched junction nucleotides: 1. Here the CDR3 reads CASSRDRDEKLFF. CDR3 nucleotide sequence: TGTGCCAGCAGCCGGGACAGGGATGAAAAACTGTTTTTT.

The rearrangement uses TRBV6-5 and TRBJ2-7; D is perhaps TRBD1 (5 bases). CDR1 and CDR2 from the germline V gene are MNHEY and SVGAGI. The CDR3 runs to 12 residues. V lost 3 bases, J lost 3 bases, and 6 bases lay in between. In nucleotides, the CDR3 is TGTGCCAGCAGTTATCAGGGCTACGAGCAGTACTTC. Its translation: CASSYQGYEQYF.

The chain employs TRBV6-2 or TRBV6-3 and TRBJ2-3; 7 nucleotides agree with TRBD1. V lost 0 bases and J lost 2; bases outside the gene matches: 17. The CDR3 is made up of 20 amino acids. Per germline, CDR1 MNHEY and CDR2 SVGEGT. The CDR3 sequence is CASSYSGRTGGLAVTDTQYF. In DNA form, the CDR3 reads TGTGCCAGCAGTTACTCGGGCAGGACAGGAGGTCTAGCCGTCACAGATACGCAGTATTTT.

The V gene is TRBV13, the J gene TRBJ1-1; D is unclear. The CDR3 consists of 14 residues. Deletions cut 1 base from V and 1 base from J, with 7 bases between. Germline V lookup: CDR1 PRHDT, CDR2 FYEKMQ (reference sequence). This chain's CDR3 is CASSLAEENTEAFF. CDR3 coding DNA: TGTGCCAGCAGCTTAGCCGAGGAGAACACTGAAGCTTTCTTT.